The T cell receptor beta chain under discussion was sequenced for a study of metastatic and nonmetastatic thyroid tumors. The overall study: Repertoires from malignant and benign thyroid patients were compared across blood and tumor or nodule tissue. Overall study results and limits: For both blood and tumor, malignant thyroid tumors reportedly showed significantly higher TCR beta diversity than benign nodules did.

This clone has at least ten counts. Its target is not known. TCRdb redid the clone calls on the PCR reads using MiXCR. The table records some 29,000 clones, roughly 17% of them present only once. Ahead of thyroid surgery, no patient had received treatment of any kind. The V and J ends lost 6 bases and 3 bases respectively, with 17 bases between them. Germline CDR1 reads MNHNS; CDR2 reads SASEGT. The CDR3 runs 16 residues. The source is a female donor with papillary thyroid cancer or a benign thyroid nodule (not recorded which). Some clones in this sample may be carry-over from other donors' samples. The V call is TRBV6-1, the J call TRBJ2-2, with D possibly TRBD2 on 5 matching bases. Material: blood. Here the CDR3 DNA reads TGTGCCAGCAGCCGGAGGAGGACTGACCACACCGGGGAGCTGTTTTTT. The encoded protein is CASSRRRTDHTGELFF.